Shown below are 22 T cell receptor beta chains from a single sample sequenced in a study of blood T cell repertoires in COVID-19. Clones were read by immunoSEQ multiplex PCR, and TCRdb kept only the in-frame ones, dropping some. The sample holds 130,000 or so clones, about 83% seen once. The sequencing sample was made of peripheral blood. All receptors come from a man of 80 years or more with active or convalescent COVID-19.

In this sample, this clone turned up a few times. This sequence joins TRBV15 and TRBJ1-5; TRBD1 is a possible D gene (5 bases). Trimming took off 2 bases at V and 3 bases at J, with 8 bases between the two ends. The CDR3 loop spans 14 amino acids. Germline V gene data show CDR1 as LNHNV and CDR2 as YYDKDF (reference sequence). CDR3 sequence (DNA): TGTGCCACCAGCAGACAGGGCCCCAATCAGCCCCAGCATTTT. Its protein product is CATSRQGPNQPQHF.

The chain joins TRBV6-2 or TRBV6-3 to TRBJ1-1, with D uncertain. Germline V CDR1 and CDR2: MNHEY, SVGEGT. Trimming shortened V by 3 bases and J by 2 bases, and 10 bases separated the two germline ends. The CDR3 sequence is 14 residues long. CDR3 protein: CASSYLRGNTEAFF. The CDR3 DNA follows: TGTGCCAGCAGTTATCTTCGGGGTAACACTGAAGCTTTCTTT.

This rearrangement joins TRBV5-5 to TRBJ2-3, with 11 nucleotides matching TRBD2. CDR3 length: 16 amino acids. In germline, CDR1 is SGHKS, CDR2 YYEKEE (reference sequence). Losses at the gene ends were 4 bases for V and 2 bases for J; bases not matched to a gene: 6. CDR3 sequence reads: CASSPLLAGVTDTQYF. The CDR3 region has the DNA TGTGCCAGCAGCCCCCTACTAGCGGGGGTCACAGATACGCAGTATTTT.

The J gene is TRBJ2-7, the V gene TRBV28; 9 nucleotides match TRBD1. Germline CDR1 MDHEN, CDR2 SYDVKM. The CDR3 has 16 amino acids. V lost 5 bases to trimming and J lost 2 bases; unmatched junction nucleotides: 10. The CDR3 region is CASSPAQGAGAYEQYF. CDR3 nucleotide sequence: TGTGCCAGCAGTCCCGCACAGGGGGCGGGGGCCTACGAGCAGTACTTC.

The chain recombines TRBV2 with TRBJ1-5; no reliable D call. The CDR3 length is 16 residues. Trimming stripped 4 bases from V and 3 bases from J, with 16 bases between. The V gene's germline CDR1 is SNHLY and CDR2 FYNNEI. CDR3 region: CASSGVGRFSNQPQHF. DNA for the CDR3: TGTGCCAGCAGTGGAGTAGGCAGGTTCTCCAATCAGCCCCAGCATTTT.

The V and J genes are TRBV3-1 (or the pseudogene TRBV3-2) and TRBJ2-7, with D uncertain. Germline CDR1 and CDR2: LGHDT and YNNKEL (reference sequence). The CDR3 is 12 amino acids. With 3 bases removed from V and 6 bases from J, the gap between germline ends came to 9 bases. This CDR3 reads CASSHDSFEQYF. DNA for the CDR3: TGTGCCAGCAGCCATGACTCTTTCGAGCAGTACTTC.

The rearrangement uses TRBV5-4 and TRBJ2-7, with 8 positions matching TRBD2. V lost 0 bases to trimming and J lost 2 bases; unmatched junction nucleotides: 4. This CDR3 region has 15 residues. Germline CDR1 reads SGHNT; CDR2 reads YYREEE (reference sequence). In DNA, the CDR3 is TGTGCCAGCAGCTTGGATCCGGGGGGGACCTACGAGCAGTACTTC. As protein: CASSLDPGGTYEQYF.

The chain joins TRBV7-8 to TRBJ2-1; TRBD1 matches 9 bases. Per the germline V gene, CDR1 is SGHVS and CDR2 is FQNEAQ. V trimming: 5 bases; J trimming: 3 bases; junction bases outside the gene matches: 11. The CDR3 extends over 17 amino acids. The CDR3 region is CASSTIYRGRIYNEQFF. Written as DNA, the CDR3 is TGTGCCAGCAGCACTATCTACAGGGGGCGCATCTACAATGAGCAGTTCTTC.

The chain has TRBV27 and TRBJ1-6; 9 nucleotides line up with TRBD1. The CDR3 is made up of 15 amino acids. CDR1 is MNHEY and CDR2 is SMNVEV in the germline V gene (reference sequence). V shed 5 bases, J shed 9 bases, and the junction held 8 bases outside the gene matches. CDR3 coding DNA: TGTGCCAGCAGTGGAGACAGGGGGGCGTTTTCACCCCTCCACTTT. This sequence encodes CASSGDRGAFSPLHF.

CDR3 bases: TGCGCCAGCAGCAAACCAGGGGGAAACACCGGGGAGCTGTTTTTT. Its translation: CASSKPGGNTGELFF. V gene TRBV5-1 combines with J gene TRBJ2-2; 7 nucleotides agree with TRBD1. J was trimmed by 2 bases and V by 4 bases; bases with no gene match: 5. The CDR3 spans 15 residues. Germline V lookup: CDR1 SGHRS, CDR2 YFSETQ.

V is TRBV14 and J is TRBJ2-2; D gene unclear. The CDR3 has 15 residues. Germline CDR1 reads SGHDN; CDR2 reads FVKESK. V dropped 10 bases and J dropped 2 bases, with 17 bases sitting between them. The DNA of the CDR3 is TGTGCCATCCCAAAGTCGGGTCAAAACACCGGGGAGCTGTTTTTT. This codes for CAIPKSGQNTGELFF. Using reference TRBV14 and TRBJ2-2 for the parts outside the CDR3, the full variable domain is EAGVTQFPSHSVIEKGQTVTLRCDPISGHDNLYWYRRVMGKEIKFLLHFVKESKQDESGMPNNRFLAERTGGTYSTLKVQPAELEDSGVYFCAIPKSGQNTGELFFGEGSRLTVL.

This clone was seen just once. V is TRBV5-1 and J is TRBJ1-1, with D possibly TRBD1 on 5 matching bases. V was cut by 0 bases and J by 7 bases, with 13 bases left in between. This CDR3 has 14 residues. CDR1 is SGHRS, CDR2 YFSETQ, per germline. In DNA form, the CDR3 reads TGCGCCAGCAGCTTGGACCCCCAGGGCCGTGAAGCTTTCTTT. Its translation: CASSLDPQGREAFF.

This chain connects TRBV7-2 to TRBJ2-2, with 10 positions matching TRBD1. Germline CDR1 SGHTA, CDR2 FQGNSA. V gave up 3 bases and J gave up 3 bases; unmatched junction bases: 1. The CDR3 sequence is 15 residues long. The CDR3 nucleotides are TGTGCCAGCAGCTTGGACAGGGGGTACACCGGGGAGCTGTTTTTT. Protein: CASSLDRGYTGELFF. Drawing the rest from reference TRBV7-2 and TRBJ2-2, the complete variable domain is GAGVSQSPSNKVTEKGKDVELRCDPISGHTALYWYRQSLGQGLEFLIYFQGNSAPDKSGLPSDRFSAERTGGSVSTLTIQRTQQEDSAVYLCASSLDRGYTGELFFGEGSRLTVL.

This clone occurred once. V usage is TRBV9 and J usage is TRBJ2-7; maybe TRBD2 (6 bases). V was shortened by 0 bases and J by 3 bases, with 13 bases between the two germline ends. The CDR3 consists of 15 residues. The V gene's germline CDR1 is SGDLS and CDR2 YYNGEE. The CDR3 is CASSVGGEQGYEQYF. CDR3 coding DNA: TGTGCCAGCAGCGTAGGGGGGGAGCAGGGCTACGAGCAGTACTTC.

About this clone: A much larger clone is a single base away; this may be a read error. The chain's CDR3 is CASSLGQGFDEQYF. The CDR3 DNA reads TGTGCCAGCAGCCTGGGACAGGGGTTCGACGAGCAGTACTTC. The genes are TRBV5-4 and TRBJ2-7; 10 nucleotides align to TRBD1. V lost 4 bases, J lost 5 bases, and 6 bases stayed unmatched. CDR3 length: 14 residues. Germline V lookup: CDR1 SGHNT, CDR2 YYREEE (reference sequence).

The chain combines TRBV6-2 or TRBV6-3 with TRBJ2-1; tentatively, D is TRBD2 (6 bases). The CDR3 length is 14 residues. The germline V gene has CDR1 MNHEY and CDR2 SVGEGT. The ends were cut back, 2 bases at V and 4 bases at J, with 9 bases in the middle. The CDR3 reads CASSYLARYNEQFF. DNA for the CDR3: TGTGCCAGCAGTTACCTAGCGAGGTACAATGAGCAGTTCTTC.

V is TRBV2 and J is TRBJ1-2, with a possible D match to TRBD1 (5 bases). CDR1 SNHLY and CDR2 FYNNEI come from the germline V gene. The germline V and J ends were trimmed by 8 bases and 2 bases, with 6 bases remaining between them. The CDR3 loop spans 11 amino acids. CDR3 amino acids: CASQGNYGYTF. The DNA of the CDR3 is TGTGCCAGCCAGGGAAACTATGGCTACACCTTC.

The chain joins TRBV19 to TRBJ1-5; 9 bases agree with TRBD1. V lost 5 bases and J lost 3; bases outside the gene matches: 8. The CDR3 totals 16 residues. CDR1 and CDR2 from the germline V gene are LNHDA and SQIVND (reference sequence). CDR3: CASSLPGQGSNQPQHF. CDR3 sequence (DNA): TGTGCCAGTAGTCTCCCGGGACAGGGTTCCAATCAGCCCCAGCATTTT.

This chain joins TRBV28 and TRBJ2-7; D is perhaps TRBD2 (6 bases). The germline gives CDR1 MDHEN, CDR2 SYDVKM. V was shortened by 4 bases and J by 2 bases, with 12 bases between the two germline ends. This CDR3 has 14 residues. The DNA for the CDR3 is TGTGCCAGCAGTTCCGGGACTCTAACCTACGAGCAGTACTTC. This sequence encodes CASSSGTLTYEQYF.

This clone was observed a few times. This sequence joins TRBV6-5 and TRBJ1-1; 9 bases map to TRBD1. Germline CDR1 is MNHEY and CDR2 is SVGAGI. After removal of 4 bases from V and 7 bases from J, the junction contained 4 bases not matched to a gene. This CDR3 comprises 13 residues. CDR3 DNA sequence: TGTGCCAGCAGTTCACAGGGGGCCGGTGAAGCTTTCTTT. Its translation is CASSSQGAGEAFF.

The chain joins TRBV5-1 to TRBJ1-1, with 8 positions matching TRBD1. Looked up from germline, CDR1 is SGHRS and CDR2 is YFSETQ. This CDR3 has 16 residues. V gave up 0 bases and J gave up 4 bases; unmatched junction bases: 8. The CDR3, as DNA: TGCGCCAGCAGCTTGGGTTTAGGAGACAGGGGCACTGAAGCTTTCTTT. Protein product: CASSLGLGDRGTEAFF.

The chain recombines TRBV5-1 with TRBJ1-1; 7 bases line up with TRBD1. The junction had 6 bases not matched to a gene; V was cut back by 4 bases and J by 0 bases. The CDR3 covers 15 residues. CDR1 and CDR2 from the germline V gene are SGHRS and YFSETQ. The CDR3 DNA reads TGCGCCAGCAGCGAAACACAGGGGATGAACACTGAAGCTTTCTTT. Encoded protein: CASSETQGMNTEAFF.